In this sample, the clone carrying this TCR beta chain turned up once. These data come from a study of blood T cell repertoires in COVID-19. Methods used by the authors: Reference gene primer amplification yielded estimated nucleated cell counts. Profiled with immunoSEQ multiplex PCR; TCRdb holds only in-frame clones, not every one. That table is the source of V, J and clone size, and D and trimming were worked out from the DNA. Of 130,000 to 150,000 clones in the sample, about 86% are singletons; the top ten hold 4% to 4.5%. The receptor was derived from a woman aged 40 to 50 with acute or convalescent COVID-19. The sample taken for sequencing was peripheral blood.

The CDR3 region is CASSLNGQLLNTEAFF. In nucleotides, the CDR3 is TGTGCCAGCAGCCTAAACGGACAGCTGCTGAACACTGAAGCTTTCTTT. This chain joins TRBV7-2 and TRBJ1-1, with D perhaps matching TRBD1 (6 bases). V was trimmed by 5 bases and J by 0 bases, leaving 16 bases between them. Germline CDR1 and CDR2: SGHTA and FQGNSA. The CDR3 sequence is 16 residues long. The variable domain in full, completed from reference TRBV7-2 and TRBJ1-1, reads GAGVSQSPSNKVTEKGKDVELRCDPISGHTALYWYRQSLGQGLEFLIYFQGNSAPDKSGLPSDRFSAERTGGSVSTLTIQRTQQEDSAVYLCASSLNGQLLNTEAFFGQGTRLTVV.